This TCR beta chain was identified in a study of blood T cell repertoires in COVID-19. Seattle cases were enrolled at active infection and followed longitudinally. The CDR3 spans 14 residues. Trimming stripped 3 bases from V and 6 bases from J, with 14 bases between. From germline, CDR1 is KGHSH and CDR2 LQKENI. Original data processing: Researchers report that nucleated cell counts were estimated from reference gene primer amplification. Clones were read by immunoSEQ multiplex PCR, and TCRdb kept only the in-frame ones, dropping some. The V and J calls and clone size come from that table; D and trimming were worked out from the DNA. The data hold 150,000 to 200,000 clones, with roughly 93% observed a single time.

The chain has TRBV18 and TRBJ1-1; tentatively, D is TRBD1 (6 bases). The sample taken for sequencing was peripheral blood. The clonotype comes from a woman in her sixties or seventies with COVID-19, enrolled during active disease. CDR3 in amino acids: CASSPTQTGAEAFF. The CDR3 DNA reads as TGTGCCAGCTCACCGACTCAGACAGGAGCTGAAGCTTTCTTT.